A selection of T cell receptor beta chains follows, all from one sample in a study of blood T cell repertoires in COVID-19. Produced via immunoSEQ multiplex PCR; TCRdb's table is partial and in-frame only. The sample records around 150,000 clones, about 80% being singletons. Material for sequencing was peripheral blood. All receptors come from a woman in her 40s with COVID-19, enrolled during active disease. Both conserved end residues are part of each CDR3. D genes are given only for firm matches. Clone size is given for some rows only: seen once, a few or many times, or a class if the clone is expanded.

D: -; size: -; V: TRBV30; J: TRBJ1-1; CDR3: CAWTRQTEAFF; DNA: TGTGCCTGGACCCGACAGACTGAAGCTTTCTTT
D: -; size: -; V: TRBV28; J: TRBJ2-4; CDR3: CASRFRVWGQNVNIQYF; DNA: TGTGCCAGCAGGTTCCGTGTATGGGGGCAGAATGTAAACATTCAGTACTTC
D: -; size: -; V: TRBV2; J: TRBJ1-1; CDR3: CASSGDYTEAFF; DNA: TGTGCCAGCAGTGGAGACTACACTGAAGCTTTCTTT
D: TRBD2; size: -; V: TRBV18; J: TRBJ2-1; CDR3: CASSRLAGDEQFF; DNA: TGTGCCAGCTCCCGGTTAGCGGGAGATGAGCAGTTCTTC
D: TRBD1; size: -; V: TRBV7-9; J: TRBJ1-2; CDR3: CASGQAAGYTF; DNA: TGTGCCAGTGGACAGGCGGCTGGCTACACCTTC
D: -; size: -; V: TRBV10-3; J: TRBJ1-2; CDR3: CAISNLGQDNGYTF; DNA: TGTGCCATCAGCAACTTGGGACAAGACAATGGCTACACCTTC
D: TRBD1; size: -; V: TRBV7-8; J: TRBJ2-5; CDR3: CASSYSGTAETQYF; DNA: TGTGCCAGCAGCTACTCCGGGACAGCTGAGACCCAGTACTTC
D: TRBD2; size: -; V: TRBV5-4; J: TRBJ2-2; CDR3: CASTAGVGLVRTGELFF; DNA: TGTGCCAGCACCGCGGGGGTGGGACTAGTCAGGACCGGGGAGCTGTTTTTT
D: -; size: -; V: TRBV6-5; J: TRBJ2-7; CDR3: CASSLGSSSYEQYF; DNA: TGTGCCAGCAGCCTAGGTAGTAGCTCCTACGAGCAGTACTTC
D: -; size: -; V: TRBV11-3; J: TRBJ1-5; CDR3: CASSFRTVYSNQPQHF; DNA: TGTGCCAGCAGTTTCCGGACAGTCTATAGCAATCAGCCCCAGCATTTT
D: -; size: -; V: TRBV12-3/TRBV12-4; J: TRBJ2-1; CDR3: CASSSLGDEQFF; DNA: TGTGCCAGCAGTTCCTTAGGGGATGAGCAGTTCTTC
D: -; size: -; V: TRBV19; J: TRBJ1-1; CDR3: CASSPTAGGTEAFF; DNA: TGTGCCAGTAGTCCCACGGCAGGAGGCACTGAAGCTTTCTTT
D: -; size: -; V: TRBV6-2/TRBV6-3; J: TRBJ2-7; CDR3: CASSYGLTYEQYF; DNA: TGTGCCAGCAGTTACGGACTTACCTACGAGCAGTACTTC
D: -; size: -; V: TRBV7-8; J: TRBJ1-3; CDR3: CASSLAVRRSGNTIYF; DNA: TGTGCCAGCAGCTTAGCGGTCAGGCGCTCCGGAAACACCATATATTTT
D: -; size: -; V: TRBV20-1; J: TRBJ2-5; CDR3: CSARDLKTQYF; DNA: TGCAGTGCCCGGGACTTGAAGACCCAGTACTTC
D: TRBD1; size: -; V: TRBV28; J: TRBJ1-3; CDR3: CASSLDQQGALGNTIYF; DNA: TGTGCCAGCAGTTTAGATCAACAGGGGGCCCTTGGAAACACCATATATTTT
D: -; size: -; V: TRBV7-6; J: TRBJ2-1; CDR3: CASSLGGPSSYNEQFF; DNA: TGTGCCAGCAGCCTGGGGGGGCCAAGCTCCTACAATGAGCAGTTCTTC
D: TRBD1; size: once; V: TRBV12-3/TRBV12-4; J: TRBJ2-3; CDR3: CASSLGTGSYF; DNA: TGTGCCAGCAGTTTAGGGACAGGGAGTTATTTT
D: -; size: -; V: TRBV3-1/TRBV3-2; J: TRBJ2-1; CDR3: CASSRRTGGGFSEQFF; DNA: TGTGCCAGCAGCCGCCGTACCGGTGGTGGTTTTAGTGAGCAGTTCTTC
D: -; size: few; V: TRBV18; J: TRBJ2-7; CDR3: CASSPPTGTYEQYF; DNA: TGTGCCAGCTCACCACCAACAGGAACCTACGAGCAGTACTTC
D: TRBD1; size: -; V: TRBV15; J: TRBJ2-3; CDR3: CATSLHPPGQGAFF; DNA: TGTGCCACCAGCTTGCACCCCCCGGGACAGGGGGCTTTTTTT
D: TRBD1; size: -; V: TRBV18; J: TRBJ2-3; CDR3: CASSHGTGAVDTQYF; DNA: TGTGCCAGCTCCCACGGGACAGGGGCTGTGGATACGCAGTATTTT
D: -; size: -; V: TRBV5-6; J: TRBJ2-5; CDR3: CASIGLRVQETQYF; DNA: TGTGCCAGCATCGGCCTGCGGGTCCAAGAGACCCAGTACTTC
D: -; size: -; V: TRBV3-1/TRBV3-2; J: TRBJ1-2; CDR3: CASSQVAPLIASTYGYTF; DNA: TGTGCCAGCAGCCAAGTCGCGCCCTTGATCGCATCTACCTATGGCTACACCTTC
D: TRBD1; size: -; V: TRBV19; J: TRBJ1-1; CDR3: CASSGQPNTEAFF; DNA: TGTGCCAGCTCGGGACAGCCGAACACTGAAGCTTTCTTT
D: TRBD1; size: -; V: TRBV29-1; J: TRBJ1-1; CDR3: CSVPGTGGTEAFF; DNA: TGCAGCGTCCCCGGGACAGGGGGAACTGAAGCTTTCTTT
D: TRBD2; size: -; V: TRBV18; J: TRBJ2-2; CDR3: CASSPRREGVSTGELFF; DNA: TGTGCCAGCTCACCACGGCGGGAGGGAGTAAGCACCGGGGAGCTGTTTTTT
D: -; size: once; V: TRBV7-9; J: TRBJ2-5; CDR3: CASSLGLALGEETQYF; DNA: TGTGCCAGCAGCTTAGGTCTTGCTCTCGGGGAAGAGACCCAGTACTTC
D: -; size: -; V: TRBV15; J: TRBJ1-1; CDR3: CATTQISGNTEAFF; DNA: TGTGCCACCACGCAGATCTCAGGGAACACTGAAGCTTTCTTT
D: TRBD1; size: once; V: TRBV10-3; J: TRBJ2-2; CDR3: CAISELQGTGELFF; DNA: TGTGCCATCAGTGAACTACAGGGGACCGGGGAGCTGTTTTTT
D: TRBD2; size: -; V: TRBV7-9; J: TRBJ2-1; CDR3: CASSAGTSGVEQFF; DNA: TGTGCCAGCAGCGCTGGGACTAGCGGGGTTGAGCAGTTCTTC
D: -; size: -; V: TRBV7-8; J: TRBJ2-2; CDR3: CASSLPGVSPGELFF; DNA: TGTGCCAGCAGCTTACCCGGGGTAAGCCCCGGGGAGCTGTTTTTT